The present TCR beta chain was sequenced within a study of CD8+CD57+ T cells in acquired aplastic anemia. On the study more broadly: DNA recovered from sorted CD4+ and CD8+ cells had a mean of approximately 3 ug. Reads per healthy sample averaged approximately 9.9 million (CD4+) and 11 million to 12 million (CD8+).

TCR beta VDJ and CDR3 profiling used genomic DNA as template. One entry per CDR3 protein, called by TCRdb with MiXCR from the reads. The sample lists more than 45,000 distinct CDR3 sequences, approximately 72% occurring once. This CDR3 has 16 amino acids. Trimming removed 6 bases from V and 8 bases from J; junction bases left unmatched: 11. In the case of this clonotype: What it binds is not known.

Study-wide points: Patients and controls turned out to have around 29 CD8+ CDR3 sequences in common. Patients and controls were not found to differ significantly in CD8+ Simpson's diversity.

This chain links TRBV12-3 or TRBV12-4 with TRBJ2-1; 12 bases align to TRBD2. The sequenced sample was sorted CD4+, CD8+, or CD8+CD57+ T cells (not recorded which) from PBMCs. The clonotype comes from a human donor in good health, serving as a control. The CDR3 sequence: CASSPRSTSGRYEQFF. DNA for the CDR3: TGTGCCAGCAGCCCCCGATCGACTAGCGGGAGATATGAGCAGTTCTTC.